Reported below is one TCR beta chain. The sort gate was single viable CD3+CD4+CD8-CD45RO+ cells for memory CD4+ T cells. These data come from a study of memory CD4+ T cells and cytomegalovirus serostatus. Study at large: Healthy Belgian adult donors included several CMV-positive and around 25 CMV-negative people.

In the authors' workflow: After removing out-of-frame reads, 2,204,828 distinct TCRbeta sequences remained. The data were produced by immunoSEQ multiplex PCR, yet TCRdb's version contains in-frame clones alone and is incomplete. Clone size and the V and J calls come from that table; the DNA yielded D and trimming. The table shows over 55,000 clones, with less than 85% occurring only once. V lost 10 bases to trimming and J lost 9 bases; unmatched junction nucleotides: 10. The CDR3 totals 13 residues. The germline CDR1 and CDR2 sequences are ENHRY and SYGVKD. This chain joins TRBV10-3 and TRBJ2-1; 9 bases map to TRBD1. The clonotype was recovered from an adult in good health and CMV-seronegative. Sequencing used memory CD4+ T cells from blood. The CDR3 bases are TGTGCCACTCTGACGGGACAGGGTGGTGAGCAGTTCTTC. Residues: CATLTGQGGEQFF.